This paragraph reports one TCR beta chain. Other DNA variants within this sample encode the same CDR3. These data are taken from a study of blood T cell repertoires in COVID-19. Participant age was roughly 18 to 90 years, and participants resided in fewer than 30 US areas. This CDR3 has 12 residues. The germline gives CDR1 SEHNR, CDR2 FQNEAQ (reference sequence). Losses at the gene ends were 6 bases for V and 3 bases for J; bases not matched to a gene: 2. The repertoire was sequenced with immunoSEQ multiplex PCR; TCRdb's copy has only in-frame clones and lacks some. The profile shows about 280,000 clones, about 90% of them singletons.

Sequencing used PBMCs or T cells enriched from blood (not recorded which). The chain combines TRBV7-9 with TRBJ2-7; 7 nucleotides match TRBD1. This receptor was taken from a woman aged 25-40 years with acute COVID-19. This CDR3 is CASSRQGYEQYF. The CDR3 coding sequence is TGTGCCAGCAGTCGACAGGGCTACGAGCAGTACTTC.